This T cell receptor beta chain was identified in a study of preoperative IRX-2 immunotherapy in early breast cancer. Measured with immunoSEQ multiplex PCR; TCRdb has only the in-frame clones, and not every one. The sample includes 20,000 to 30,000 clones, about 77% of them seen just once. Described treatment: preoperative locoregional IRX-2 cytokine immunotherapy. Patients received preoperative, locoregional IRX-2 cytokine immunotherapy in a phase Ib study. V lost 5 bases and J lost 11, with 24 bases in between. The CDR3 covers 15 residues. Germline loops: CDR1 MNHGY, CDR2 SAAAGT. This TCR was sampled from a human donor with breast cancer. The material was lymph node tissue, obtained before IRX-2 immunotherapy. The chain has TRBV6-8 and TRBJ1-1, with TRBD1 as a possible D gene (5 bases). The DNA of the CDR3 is TGTGCCAGCAGTCACGGGGACGGAAGGCCCACACTGGCTTTCTTT. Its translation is CASSHGDGRPTLAFF.